One and the same sample provided the 28 T cell receptor beta chains below, sequenced in a study of cytomegalovirus exposure and HLA in healthy donors (dated by TCRdb to the late 2010s). Receptor amplification or capture employed the immunoSEQ multiplex PCR assay. In TCRdb, the immuneACCESS table is reduced to in-frame sequences with V and J assigned. These tables do not hold every clone; where another copy was compared, an unresolved V gene accounts for under half, and the others remain unexplained. For this sample there are about 150,000 clones; approximately 88% appear just once. About 3.5% of the sample is held by the ten biggest clonotypes. Material for sequencing was PBMCs. These receptors were collected from a woman under 30 in good health and CMV-seropositive.

The CDR3 coding sequence is TGTGCCAGCAGTTACGGGGGACTAGCGGGAGAAGCCCCAGATACGCAGTATTTT. Translating it yields CASSYGGLAGEAPDTQYF. V gene TRBV2 combines with J gene TRBJ2-3, with 14 bases that match TRBD2. V lost 5 bases and J lost 4; bases outside the gene matches: 11. The CDR3 loop spans 18 amino acids. Germline values: CDR1 SNHLY, CDR2 FYNNEI.

Only one count was recorded for this clone. V usage is TRBV11-3 and J usage is TRBJ1-2; D call uncertain. CDR3 size: 14 residues. CDR1 is SGHNT and CDR2 is YENEEA in the germline V gene. V lost 1 base, J lost 4 bases, and 10 bases lay in between. CDR3 bases: TGTGCCAGCAGCTTAGGCGGGAGCCTCTATGGCTACACCTTC. Amino acids: CASSLGGSLYGYTF.

The V and J genes are TRBV2 and TRBJ1-2; D gene uncertain. The CDR3 covers 12 residues. Germline V gene data show CDR1 as SNHLY and CDR2 as FYNNEI. The V gene lost 5 bases and the J gene lost 8 bases, with 12 bases spanning the gap. The CDR3 region has the DNA TGTGCCAGCAGTAGGGCCGCGGGGGGCTACACCTTC. It is translated as CASSRAAGGYTF.

This clone was detected only once. V is TRBV28 and J is TRBJ1-5; D gene ambiguous. The V end lost 3 bases, the J end lost 6 bases, and 9 bases lay between the germline ends. Germline V gene data show CDR1 as MDHEN and CDR2 as SYDVKM. The CDR3 has 13 residues. Here the CDR3 DNA reads TGTGCCAGCAGTTTTCGGGGTGTTCAGCCCCAGCATTTT. As protein: CASSFRGVQPQHF.

Remarks on this clone: Within the sample, other DNA sequences also encode this same CDR3. The chain employs TRBV11-2 and TRBJ2-7; D gene unclear. V lost 1 base to trimming and J lost 4 bases, with 5 bases between them. The CDR3 spans 12 residues. CDR1 is SGHAT, CDR2 FQNNGV, per germline. CDR3 sequence reads: CASSLVRYEQYF. The CDR3 DNA reads TGTGCCAGCAGCTTAGTCCGTTACGAGCAGTACTTC.

This rearrangement joins TRBV27 to TRBJ1-2; no firm D call. The CDR3 has 12 residues. Germline lookup yields CDR1 MNHEY and CDR2 SMNVEV (reference sequence). Trimming stripped 6 bases from V and 7 bases from J, with 12 bases between. The CDR3 spells CASSPLEGGYTF. The CDR3 DNA follows: TGTGCCAGCAGCCCCTTAGAGGGTGGCTACACCTTC.

The J gene is TRBJ2-7, the V gene TRBV7-2, with D possibly matching TRBD1 (6 bases). CDR1 is SGHTA, CDR2 FQGNSA, per germline. Trimming shortened V by 5 bases and J by 3 bases, and 23 bases separated the two germline ends. CDR3 length: 17 residues. DNA of the CDR3: TGTGCCAGCAGCCCAATTACAGGGCCTGCCGATTTCTACGAGCAGTACTTC. Protein: CASSPITGPADFYEQYF.

The chain is built from TRBV4-2 and TRBJ2-5; perhaps TRBD2 as D (6 bases). The germline V and J ends were trimmed by 0 bases and 0 bases, with 17 bases remaining between them. Germline V CDR1 and CDR2: LGHNA, YNFKEQ. This CDR3 comprises 18 residues. The CDR3 protein is CASSQDLGLARYQETQYF. CDR3 DNA: TGTGCCAGCAGCCAAGACCTGGGGCTAGCGCGATACCAAGAGACCCAGTACTTC.

The chain carries TRBV7-9 and TRBJ2-7; 7 nucleotides agree with TRBD2. The CDR3 is 13 amino acids. V trimming: 0 bases; J trimming: 6 bases; junction bases outside the gene matches: 2. CDR1 and CDR2 from the germline V gene are SEHNR and FQNEAQ (reference sequence). Here the CDR3 DNA reads TGTGCCAGCAGCTTAGCGTGGACTAGCGAGCAGTACTTC. Its protein is CASSLAWTSEQYF.

The chain has TRBV6-4 and TRBJ2-2; no firm D call. The CDR3 has 13 residues. The V gene lost 4 bases and the J gene lost 0 bases, with 3 bases spanning the gap. CDR1 MRHNA and CDR2 SNTAGT come from the germline V gene. CDR3 DNA sequence: TGTGCCAGCAGTGCAGCGAACACCGGGGAGCTGTTTTTT. Translating gives CASSAANTGELFF.

This clone was seen many times. The chain links TRBV15 to TRBJ1-2, with 8 bases aligning to TRBD1. The V segment lost 0 bases and the J segment 6 bases; nucleotides outside the gene matches: 6. Germline V CDR1 and CDR2: LNHNV, YYDKDF (reference sequence). The CDR3 sequence is 15 residues long. The CDR3 sequence is CATSREGGRGHGYTF. In DNA form, the CDR3 reads TGTGCCACCAGCAGAGAAGGAGGCAGGGGGCATGGCTACACCTTC.

This rearrangement joins TRBV9 to TRBJ2-3; 13 bases agree with TRBD2. The CDR3 loop spans 15 amino acids. Germline trimming cut 3 bases from V and 5 bases from J; bases unmatched to any gene: 3. The V gene's germline CDR1 is SGDLS and CDR2 YYNGEE. The CDR3 reads CASSGRLAGGDTQYF. As DNA, the CDR3 is TGTGCCAGCAGCGGTAGACTAGCGGGAGGAGATACGCAGTATTTT.

This clone was seen once. V and J are TRBV9 and TRBJ2-7; the D gene is possibly TRBD2 (6 bases). Germline V gene sequence: CDR1 SGDLS, CDR2 YYNGEE. This CDR3 region has 16 residues. The germline V and J ends were trimmed by 0 bases and 1 base, with 14 bases remaining between them. The CDR3 DNA follows: TGTGCCAGCAGCGTAGCCCCGAGCGGGCATTCCTACGAGCAGTACTTC. Translated, it gives CASSVAPSGHSYEQYF.

This clone was observed once. The rearrangement uses TRBV6-5 and TRBJ1-3; the match to TRBD1 covers 7 bases. There are 15 residues in the CDR3. V lost 6 bases, J lost 0 bases, and 5 bases stayed unmatched. Germline V CDR1 and CDR2: MNHEY, SVGAGI. The CDR3 protein is CASRGRGDSGNTIYF. Here the CDR3 DNA reads TGTGCCAGCAGGGGCAGGGGGGACTCTGGAAACACCATATATTTT.

This clone was found once. The J gene is TRBJ2-7, the V gene TRBV11-3; 8 bases are shared with TRBD1. Germline trimming cut 5 bases from V and 0 bases from J; bases unmatched to any gene: 3. Germline CDR1 is SGHNT and CDR2 is YENEEA. The CDR3 consists of 14 residues. The CDR3 loop is CASSIGQGSYEQYF. DNA of the CDR3: TGTGCCAGCAGCATAGGACAGGGCTCCTACGAGCAGTACTTC.

The chain uses TRBV10-3 and TRBJ2-3; D not certain. The germline CDR1 and CDR2 sequences are ENHRY and SYGVKD. This CDR3 spans 12 amino acids. V lost 7 bases and J 0 bases, leaving 5 bases between the germline ends. DNA for the CDR3: TGTGCCATCAAAGCTAGCACAGATACGCAGTATTTT. Translating gives CAIKASTDTQYF.

The rearrangement uses TRBV30 and TRBJ2-7; TRBD2 agrees at 11 bases. Unmatched junction bases numbered 2, after V lost 5 bases and J lost 2 bases. Germline V gene data show CDR1 as GTSNPN and CDR2 as SVGIG (reference sequence). This CDR3 comprises 13 residues. CDR3 DNA: TGTGCCTGGGGACTAGCGGGCCCCTACGAGCAGTACTTC. Encoded protein: CAWGLAGPYEQYF.

V usage is TRBV6-1 and J usage is TRBJ2-1; 7 bases map to TRBD1. Germline V CDR1 and CDR2: MNHNS, SASEGT. CDR3 size: 15 residues. The junction had 1 base not matched to a gene; V was cut back by 1 base and J by 1 base. CDR3 nucleotide sequence: TGTGCCAGCAGTGAAGGGACAGGTTCCTACAATGAGCAGTTCTTC. Its protein product is CASSEGTGSYNEQFF.

The genes are TRBV2 and TRBJ2-7; TRBD2 matches at 9 bases. The CDR3 loop spans 15 amino acids. The V and J ends lost 6 bases and 7 bases, in that order; junction bases with no gene match: 13. Germline V gene data show CDR1 as SNHLY and CDR2 as FYNNEI. The CDR3 sequence: CASSPGVRTSDEQYF. In DNA, the CDR3 is TGTGCCAGCAGCCCCGGGGTGCGGACTAGCGATGAGCAGTACTTC.

CDR3 bases: TGTGCGTCAGGGGGTAGCTCCTACAATGAGCAGTTCTTC. It translates to CASGGSSYNEQFF. This chain uses TRBV27 with TRBJ2-1; 7 bases match TRBD1. Germline V gives CDR1 MNHEY, CDR2 SMNVEV (reference sequence). The CDR3 runs 13 residues.

The DNA of the CDR3 is TGTGCCAGCACGACCCTTGGCGGGAGAGGCTACAATGAGCAGTTCTTC. Amino acids: CASTTLGGRGYNEQFF. V gene TRBV11-3 combines with J gene TRBJ2-1; 7 bases align to TRBD2. Germline values: CDR1 SGHNT, CDR2 YENEEA. The CDR3 contains 16 residues. The V segment lost 7 bases and the J segment 3 bases; nucleotides outside the gene matches: 12. The full variable domain, with the rest looked up from reference TRBV11-3 and TRBJ2-1, is EAGVVQSPRYKIIEKKQPVAFWCNPISGHNTLYWYLQNLGQGPELLIRYENEEAVDDSQLPKDRFSAERLKGVDSTLKIQPAELGDSAVYLCASTTLGGRGYNEQFFGPGTRLTVL.

The rearrangement uses TRBV6-6 and TRBJ2-7, with D possibly being TRBD1 (6 bases). The CDR3 loop spans 15 amino acids. Trimming pared 0 bases from V and 5 bases from J, leaving 14 bases between. CDR1 is MNHNY and CDR2 is SVGAGI in the germline V gene (reference sequence). CDR3 amino acids: CASSYSKGRGDEQYF. DNA for the CDR3: TGTGCCAGCAGTTACTCGAAGGGCAGGGGAGACGAGCAGTACTTC.

V gene TRBV15 combines with J gene TRBJ2-1; TRBD2 matches at 13 bases. Germline assignment: CDR1 LNHNV and CDR2 YYDKDF (reference sequence). This CDR3 region has 15 residues. Trimming cost V 8 bases and J 7 bases; bases outside gene matches: 8. The CDR3 loop is CATQKRTSGGNEQFF. Here the CDR3 DNA reads TGTGCCACCCAAAAGAGGACTAGCGGGGGTAATGAGCAGTTCTTC.

The chain recombines TRBV27 with TRBJ2-7; TRBD1 is a possible D gene (5 bases). Trimming took 9 bases from V and 4 from J, leaving 28 bases between them. The length of the CDR3 is 17 residues. The germline gives CDR1 MNHEY, CDR2 SMNVEV (reference sequence). CDR3 coding DNA: TGTGCCAGGTCCCTTAGACAAAGCGACAGTACCTTATACGAGCAGTACTTC. Translating gives CARSLRQSDSTLYEQYF.

The chain uses TRBV6-5 and TRBJ2-7, with 11 nucleotides matching TRBD2. Trimming removed 2 bases from V and 1 base from J; junction bases left unmatched: 4. The CDR3 consists of 16 residues. Per germline, CDR1 MNHEY and CDR2 SVGAGI. In nucleotides, the CDR3 is TGTGCCAGCAGTTACACTACTAGCGGGGGTTCCTACGAGCAGTACTTC. Amino acid sequence: CASSYTTSGGSYEQYF.

CDR3 in amino acids: CASRCNRGIDGEAFF. CDR3 sequence (DNA): TGTGCAAGTCGCTGCAACAGGGGAATAGACGGTGAAGCTTTCTTT. The chain joins TRBV12-2 to TRBJ1-1; the D call in the table, TRBD1, was not verified against the DNA. TRBV12-2 is a recognized pseudogene. The CDR3 spans 15 residues.

The chain recombines TRBV5-1 with TRBJ1-1, with D maybe TRBD1 (5 bases). The CDR3 is made up of 14 amino acids. In germline, CDR1 is SGHRS, CDR2 YFSETQ. Trimming cost V 0 bases and J 4 bases, with 10 bases left between them. As DNA, the CDR3 is TGCGCCAGCAGCTTGGACAGGTCGACCACTGAAGCTTTCTTT. Translation gives CASSLDRSTTEAFF.

The chain uses TRBV6-5 and TRBJ2-1; 8 nucleotides align to TRBD2. CDR3 size: 16 residues. CDR1 and CDR2 (germline): MNHEY, SVGAGI. V lost 2 bases, J lost 4 bases, and 7 bases stayed unmatched. This CDR3 is CASSYTGGPSYNEQFF. In DNA, the CDR3 is TGTGCCAGCAGTTACACGGGAGGGCCCTCTTACAATGAGCAGTTCTTC.